This TCR beta chain stems from a study of cytomegalovirus exposure and HLA in healthy donors. As for the study in general: An earlier analysis identified 117 million unique TCR beta sequences in some 180 million T cells.

General study points: Most TCR beta V segments were productive about 90% or about 30% of the time in an earlier analysis. Cytomegalovirus-associated status was assigned to some 180 TCR beta chains. The classifier, whose performance was assessed in both the original and validation cohorts, reportedly diagnosed cytomegalovirus status with high specificity and sensitivity.

With 60 Vbeta and 13 Jbeta primers, the PCR was carried out. Data came from immunoSEQ multiplex PCR; TCRdb stores just in-frame clones and leaves some out. The table lists 120,000 or so clones, around 76% of them singletons. A word on this clone: Antigen: not known.

Per the germline V gene, CDR1 is MNHEY and CDR2 is SMNVEV (reference sequence). Trimming left V 4 bases short and J 6 bases short, with 19 bases between. CDR3 length: 15 amino acids. The sequencing input was PBMCs. The gene calls are TRBV27 and TRBJ2-7; perhaps TRBD1 as D (6 bases). The TCR comes from a man between 45 and 60 years old in good health and CMV-seropositive. Written as DNA, the CDR3 is TGTGCCAGCAGTTCCGTCGCCCTACAGGGAGTCGAGCAGTACTTC. It is translated as CASSSVALQGVEQYF.